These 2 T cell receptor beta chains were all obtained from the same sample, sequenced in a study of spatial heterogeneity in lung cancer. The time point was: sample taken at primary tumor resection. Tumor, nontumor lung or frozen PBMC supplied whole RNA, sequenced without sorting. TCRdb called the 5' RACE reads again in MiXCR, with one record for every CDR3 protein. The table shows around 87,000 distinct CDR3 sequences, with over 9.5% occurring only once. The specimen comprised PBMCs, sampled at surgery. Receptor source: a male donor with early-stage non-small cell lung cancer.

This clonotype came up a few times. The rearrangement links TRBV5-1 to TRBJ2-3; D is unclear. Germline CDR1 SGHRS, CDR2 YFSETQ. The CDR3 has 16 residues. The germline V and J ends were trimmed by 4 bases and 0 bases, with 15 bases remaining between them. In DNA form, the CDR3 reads TGCGCCAGCAGCCAGGTGACGGATTTCAGCACAGATACGCAGTATTTT. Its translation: CASSQVTDFSTDTQYF.

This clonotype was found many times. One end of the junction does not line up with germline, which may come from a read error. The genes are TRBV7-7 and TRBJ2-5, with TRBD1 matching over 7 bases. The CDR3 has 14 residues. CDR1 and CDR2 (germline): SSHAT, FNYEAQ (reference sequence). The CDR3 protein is CASSLGPGGETQYF. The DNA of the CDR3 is TGTGCTAGCAGCTTAGGTCCAGGGGGTGAGACCCAGTACTTC.